The T cell receptor (beta chain) described here comes from a study of T-cell reconstitution after alpha-beta-depleted transplantation in children. Study outcomes and limitations: Expanded graft clones, several hundred of them, were reportedly the source of alpha-beta T cells about two months after transplant. Several patients had high TCRbeta diversity at day 60; it came from surviving recipient T cells and thymic progenitors. Newly produced T cells mostly accounted for T-cell counts and diversity one year post-transplant.

The germline V gene encodes CDR1 KGHSH and CDR2 LQKENI. Trimming removed 3 bases from V and 3 bases from J, with 14 bases in between. CDR3 length equals 15 residues. For this clonotype: Its antigen is currently unknown.

Library preparation (for TCRbeta) was performed with unique molecular identifiers. TCRdb processed the PCR reads anew with MiXCR; each CDR3 protein has one entry. Of tens of thousands of distinct CDR3 sequences in the sample, around 56% were seen once. This receptor was obtained from a boy younger than two with SCID, due to receive a stem cell transplant. This specimen consisted of peripheral blood, obtained before TCRalphabeta/CD19-depleted stem cell transplant. The V gene is TRBV18, the J gene TRBJ1-2, with no clear D. The CDR3 region has the DNA TGTGCCAGCTCACCCAAGGAGGACTCTTACTATGGCTACACCTTC. Its translation is CASSPKEDSYYGYTF.